The entry below describes one T cell receptor (beta chain). This entry belongs to a study of blood T cell repertoires in COVID-19. Overall study: Both acute and convalescent COVID-19 samples were obtained from the United States, Italy and Spain.

The protocol was immunoSEQ multiplex PCR, while the TCRdb copy is restricted to in-frame clones and leaves out a portion. The sample contains fewer than 75,000 clones, 60% to 80% of which appear only once. Trimming cost V 0 bases and J 0 bases, with 6 bases left between them. The germline gives CDR1 SGDLS, CDR2 YYNGEE. The CDR3 is 14 residues long. The TCR was taken from a man between 60 and 75 years old with acute or convalescent COVID-19. V and J are TRBV9 and TRBJ1-2; no definite D call. The sequencing input was peripheral blood. The CDR3 spells CASSVDGSNYGYTF. CDR3 nucleotide sequence: TGTGCCAGCAGCGTAGACGGGTCTAACTATGGCTACACCTTC.